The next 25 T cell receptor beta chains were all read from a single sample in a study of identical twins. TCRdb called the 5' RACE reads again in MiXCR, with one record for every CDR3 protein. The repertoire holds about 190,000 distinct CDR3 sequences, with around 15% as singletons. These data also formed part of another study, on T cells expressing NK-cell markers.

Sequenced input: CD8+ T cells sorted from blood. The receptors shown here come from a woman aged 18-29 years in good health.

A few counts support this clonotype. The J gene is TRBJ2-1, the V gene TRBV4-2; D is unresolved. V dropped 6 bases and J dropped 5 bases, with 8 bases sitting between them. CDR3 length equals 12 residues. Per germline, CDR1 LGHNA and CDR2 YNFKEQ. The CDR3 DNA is TGTGCCAGCAGAGGCGCCGACAATGAGCAGTTCTTC. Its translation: CASRGADNEQFF.

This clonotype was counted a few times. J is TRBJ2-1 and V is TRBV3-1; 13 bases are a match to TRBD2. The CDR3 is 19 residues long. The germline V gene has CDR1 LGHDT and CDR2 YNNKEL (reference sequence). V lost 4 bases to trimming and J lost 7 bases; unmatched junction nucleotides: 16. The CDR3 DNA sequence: TGTGCCAGCAGCCCCGGGACTAGCGGGGCAGACGACCGTAGGAATGAGCAGTTCTTC. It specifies CASSPGTSGADDRRNEQFF.

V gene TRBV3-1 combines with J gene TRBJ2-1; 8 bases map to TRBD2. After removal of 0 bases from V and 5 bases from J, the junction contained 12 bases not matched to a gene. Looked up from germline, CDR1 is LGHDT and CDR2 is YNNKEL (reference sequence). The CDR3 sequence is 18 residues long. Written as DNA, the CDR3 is TGTGCCAGCAGCCAAGATCGCCCAGAAAGCGGGAGAAACAATGAGCAGTTCTTC. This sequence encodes CASSQDRPESGRNNEQFF.

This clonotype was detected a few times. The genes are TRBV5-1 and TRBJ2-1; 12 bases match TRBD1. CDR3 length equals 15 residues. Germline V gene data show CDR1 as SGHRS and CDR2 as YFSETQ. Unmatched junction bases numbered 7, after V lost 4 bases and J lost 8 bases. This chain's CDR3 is CASSQGTGGRDEQFF. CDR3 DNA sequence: TGCGCCAGCAGCCAAGGGACAGGGGGCCGGGATGAGCAGTTCTTC. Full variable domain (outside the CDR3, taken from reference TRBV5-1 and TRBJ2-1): KAGVTQTPRYLIKTRGQQVTLSCSPISGHRSVSWYQQTPGQGLQFLFEYFSETQRNKGNFPGRFSGRQFSNSRSEMNVSTLELGDSALYLCASSQGTGGRDEQFFGPGTRLTVL.

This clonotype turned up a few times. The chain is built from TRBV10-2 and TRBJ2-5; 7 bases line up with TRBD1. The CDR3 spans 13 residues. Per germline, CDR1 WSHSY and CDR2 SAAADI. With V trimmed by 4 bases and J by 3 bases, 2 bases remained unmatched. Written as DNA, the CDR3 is TGCGCCAGCAGTGGGCAGGGGGAAGAGACCCAGTACTTC. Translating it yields CASSGQGEETQYF.

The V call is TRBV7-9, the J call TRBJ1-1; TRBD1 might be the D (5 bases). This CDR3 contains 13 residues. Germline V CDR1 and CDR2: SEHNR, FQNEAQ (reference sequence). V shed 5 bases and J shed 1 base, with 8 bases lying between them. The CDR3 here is CASSGDGNTEAFF. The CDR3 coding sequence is TGTGCCAGCAGCGGGGACGGGAACACTGAAGCTTTCTTT. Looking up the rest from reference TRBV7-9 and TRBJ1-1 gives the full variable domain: DTGVSQNPRHKITKRGQNVTFRCDPISEHNRLYWYRQTLGQGPEFLTYFQNEAQLEKSRLLSDRFSAERPKGSFSTLEIQRTEQGDSAMYLCASSGDGNTEAFFGQGTRLTVV.

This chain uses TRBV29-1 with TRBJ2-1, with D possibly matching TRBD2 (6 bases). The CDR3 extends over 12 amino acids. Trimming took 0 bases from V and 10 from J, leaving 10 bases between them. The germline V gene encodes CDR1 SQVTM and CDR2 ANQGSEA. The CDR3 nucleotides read TGCAGCGTTGAAGAGGGGGGACGGGAGCAGTTCTTC. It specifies CSVEEGGREQFF.

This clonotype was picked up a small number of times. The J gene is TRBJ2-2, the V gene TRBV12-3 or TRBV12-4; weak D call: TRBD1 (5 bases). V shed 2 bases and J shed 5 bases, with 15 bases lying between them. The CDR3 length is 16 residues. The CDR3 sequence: CASSLRPAPGTGELFF. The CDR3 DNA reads TGTGCCAGCAGTTTACGGCCCGCTCCAGGGACCGGGGAGCTGTTTTTT.

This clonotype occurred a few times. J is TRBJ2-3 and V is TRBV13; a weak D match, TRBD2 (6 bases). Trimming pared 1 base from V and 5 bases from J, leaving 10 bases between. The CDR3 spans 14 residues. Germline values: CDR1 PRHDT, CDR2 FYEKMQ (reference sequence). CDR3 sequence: CASSLESGGDTQYF. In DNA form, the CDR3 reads TGTGCCAGCAGCTTAGAGTCCGGGGGAGATACGCAGTATTTT.

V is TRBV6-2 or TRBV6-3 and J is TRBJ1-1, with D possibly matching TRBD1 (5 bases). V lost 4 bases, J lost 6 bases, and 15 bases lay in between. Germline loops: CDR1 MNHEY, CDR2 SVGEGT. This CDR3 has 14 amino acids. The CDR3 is CASSSQRTLAEAFF. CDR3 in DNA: TGTGCCAGCAGTTCCCAGAGGACACTCGCTGAAGCTTTCTTT.

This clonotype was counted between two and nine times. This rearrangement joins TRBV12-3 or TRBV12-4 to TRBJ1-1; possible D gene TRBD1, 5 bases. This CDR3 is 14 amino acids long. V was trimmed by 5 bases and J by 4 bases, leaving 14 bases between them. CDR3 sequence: CASSPPGTLTEAFF. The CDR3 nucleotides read TGTGCCAGCAGTCCTCCGGGGACCCTCACTGAAGCTTTCTTT.

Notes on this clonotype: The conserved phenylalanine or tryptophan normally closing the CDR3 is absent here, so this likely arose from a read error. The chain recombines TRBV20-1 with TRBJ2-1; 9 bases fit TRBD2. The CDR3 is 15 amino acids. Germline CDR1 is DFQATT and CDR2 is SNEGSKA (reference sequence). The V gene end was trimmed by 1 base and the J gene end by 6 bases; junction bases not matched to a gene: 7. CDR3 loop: CSARGIAGVPNEQFL. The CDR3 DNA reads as TGCAGTGCTAGAGGCATAGCGGGAGTACCCAATGAGCAGTTCTTA.

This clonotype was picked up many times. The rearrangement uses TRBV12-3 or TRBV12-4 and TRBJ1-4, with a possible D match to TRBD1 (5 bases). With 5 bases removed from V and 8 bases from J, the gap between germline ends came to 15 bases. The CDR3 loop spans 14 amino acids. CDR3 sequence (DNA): TGTGCCAGCAGTCCCGATGGGGGTCGGGAAAAACTGTTTTTT. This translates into CASSPDGGREKLFF.

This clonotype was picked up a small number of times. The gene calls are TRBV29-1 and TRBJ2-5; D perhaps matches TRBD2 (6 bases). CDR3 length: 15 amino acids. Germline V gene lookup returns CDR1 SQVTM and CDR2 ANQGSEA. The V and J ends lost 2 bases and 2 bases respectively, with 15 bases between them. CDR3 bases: TGCAGCGTTGAAATATGGACTACCCTACAAGAGACCCAGTACTTC. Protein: CSVEIWTTLQETQYF.

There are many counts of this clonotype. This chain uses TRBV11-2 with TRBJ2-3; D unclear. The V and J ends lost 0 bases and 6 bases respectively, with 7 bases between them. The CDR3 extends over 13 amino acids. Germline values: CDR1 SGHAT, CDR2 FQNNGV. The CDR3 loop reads CASSLDPQDTQYF. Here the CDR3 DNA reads TGTGCCAGCAGCTTAGATCCCCAGGATACGCAGTATTTT. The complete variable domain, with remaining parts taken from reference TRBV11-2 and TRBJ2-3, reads EAGVAQSPRYKIIEKRQSVAFWCNPISGHATLYWYQQILGQGPKLLIQFQNNGVVDDSQLPKDRFSAERLKGVDSTLKIQPAKLEDSAVYLCASSLDPQDTQYFGPGTRLTVL.

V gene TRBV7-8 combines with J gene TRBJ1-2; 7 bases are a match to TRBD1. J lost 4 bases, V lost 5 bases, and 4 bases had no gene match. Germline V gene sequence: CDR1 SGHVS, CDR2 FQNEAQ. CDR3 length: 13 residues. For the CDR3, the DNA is TGTGCCAGCAGCGGGGGACAGAGCTATGGCTACACCTTC. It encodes CASSGGQSYGYTF. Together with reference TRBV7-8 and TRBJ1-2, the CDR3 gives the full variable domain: GAGVSQSPRYKVAKRGQDVALRCDPISGHVSLFWYQQALGQGPEFLTYFQNEAQLDKSGLPSDRFFAERPEGSVSTLKIQRTQQEDSAVYLCASSGGQSYGYTFGSGTRLTVV.

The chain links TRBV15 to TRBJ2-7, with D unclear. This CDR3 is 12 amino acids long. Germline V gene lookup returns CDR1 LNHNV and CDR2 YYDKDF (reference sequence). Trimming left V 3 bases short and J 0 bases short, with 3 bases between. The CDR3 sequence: CATSSYSYEQYF. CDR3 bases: TGTGCCACCAGCAGTTACTCCTACGAGCAGTACTTC.

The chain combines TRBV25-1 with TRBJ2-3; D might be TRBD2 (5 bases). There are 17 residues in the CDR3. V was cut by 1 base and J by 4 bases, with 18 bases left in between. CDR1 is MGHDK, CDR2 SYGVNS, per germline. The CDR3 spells CASSELEWTHTSDTQYF. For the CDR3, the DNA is TGTGCCAGCAGTGAATTAGAATGGACTCATACTTCAGATACGCAGTATTTT. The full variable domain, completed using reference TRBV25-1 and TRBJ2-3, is EADIYQTPRYLVIGTGKKITLECSQTMGHDKMYWYQQDPGMELHLIHYSYGVNSTEKGDLSSESTVSRIRTEHFPLTLESARPSHTSQYLCASSELEWTHTSDTQYFGPGTRLTVL.

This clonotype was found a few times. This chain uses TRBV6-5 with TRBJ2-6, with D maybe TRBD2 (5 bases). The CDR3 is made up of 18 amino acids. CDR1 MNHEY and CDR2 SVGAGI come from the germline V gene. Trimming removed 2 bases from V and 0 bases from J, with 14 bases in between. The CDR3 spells CASSYHYGESSGANVLTF. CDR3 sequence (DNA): TGTGCCAGCAGTTACCACTACGGGGAGAGCTCTGGGGCCAACGTCCTGACTTTC.

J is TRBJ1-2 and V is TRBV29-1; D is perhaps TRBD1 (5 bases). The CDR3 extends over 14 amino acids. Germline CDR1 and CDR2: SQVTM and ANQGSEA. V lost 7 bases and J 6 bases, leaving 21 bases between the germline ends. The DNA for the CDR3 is TGCAGCGGAGAGGACAAGGGGCAACGGGATGGCTACACCTTC. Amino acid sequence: CSGEDKGQRDGYTF.

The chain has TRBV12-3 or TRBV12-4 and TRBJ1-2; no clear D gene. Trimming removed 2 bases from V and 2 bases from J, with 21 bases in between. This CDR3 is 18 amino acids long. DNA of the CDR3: TGTGCCAGCAGTTTATATAGCCCAACCAGAGCCTCAAACTATGGCTACACCTTC. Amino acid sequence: CASSLYSPTRASNYGYTF.

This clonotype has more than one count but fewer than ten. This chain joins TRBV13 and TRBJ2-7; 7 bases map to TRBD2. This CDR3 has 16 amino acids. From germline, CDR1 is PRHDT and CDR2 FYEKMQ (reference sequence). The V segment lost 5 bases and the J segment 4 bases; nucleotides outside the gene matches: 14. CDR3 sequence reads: CASSETLTSLTYEQYF. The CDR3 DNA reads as TGTGCCAGCAGCGAAACCTTGACTAGCCTAACGTACGAGCAGTACTTC.

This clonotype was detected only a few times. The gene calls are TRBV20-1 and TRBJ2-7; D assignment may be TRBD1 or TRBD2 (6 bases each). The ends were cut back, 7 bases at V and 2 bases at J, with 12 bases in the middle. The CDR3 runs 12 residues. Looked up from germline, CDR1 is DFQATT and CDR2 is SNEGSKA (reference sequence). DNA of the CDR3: TGCAGTGGTAGGGGGGAGGCCTACGAGCAGTACTTC. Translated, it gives CSGRGEAYEQYF.

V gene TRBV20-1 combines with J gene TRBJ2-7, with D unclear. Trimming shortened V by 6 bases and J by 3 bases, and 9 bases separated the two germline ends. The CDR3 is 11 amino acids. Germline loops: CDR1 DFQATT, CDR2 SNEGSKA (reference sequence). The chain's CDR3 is CSAAHIYEQYF. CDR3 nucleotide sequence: TGCAGTGCCGCCCACATCTACGAGCAGTACTTC.

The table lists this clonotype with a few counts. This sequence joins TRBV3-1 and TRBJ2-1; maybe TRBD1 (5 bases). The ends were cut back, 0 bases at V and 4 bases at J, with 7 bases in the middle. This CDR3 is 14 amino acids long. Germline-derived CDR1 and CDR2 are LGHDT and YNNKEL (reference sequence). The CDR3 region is CASSQEGAYNEQFF. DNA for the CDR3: TGTGCCAGCAGCCAAGAAGGGGCGTACAATGAGCAGTTCTTC.